The next 14 T cell receptor beta chains were all read from a single sample in a study of blood T cell repertoires in COVID-19. Clones were read by immunoSEQ multiplex PCR, and TCRdb kept only the in-frame ones, dropping some. Found here are about 220,000 clones, about four fifths of them singletons; the top ten hold about 3.3%. The sequenced material came from PBMCs or T cells enriched from blood (not recorded which). The receptors come from a woman in her fifties or sixties who had recovered from COVID-19.

This clone appeared a single time. The chain joins TRBV2 to TRBJ2-7, with TRBD2 identical over 9 bases. Germline V gene lookup returns CDR1 SNHLY and CDR2 FYNNEI. The CDR3 is made up of 14 amino acids. Trimming took 6 bases from V and 3 from J; bases not matched to a gene: 6. CDR3 sequence: CASRVAGVSYEQYF. The DNA of the CDR3 is TGTGCCAGCAGGGTAGCGGGAGTTAGCTACGAGCAGTACTTC.

Notes on this clone: Other DNA sequences in the same sample also yield this CDR3. This chain connects TRBV15 to TRBJ1-2; D gene uncertain. The germline V and J ends were trimmed by 1 base and 4 bases, with 7 bases remaining between them. From germline, CDR1 is LNHNV and CDR2 YYDKDF (reference sequence). The CDR3 runs to 13 residues. In DNA form, the CDR3 reads TGTGCCACCAGCAGAGGAACTGGCTATGGCTACACCTTC. This codes for CATSRGTGYGYTF.

The chain carries TRBV27 and TRBJ2-3; TRBD1 matches 9 bases. This CDR3 contains 16 residues. Germline CDR1 reads MNHEY; CDR2 reads SMNVEV (reference sequence). V gave up 2 bases and J gave up 6 bases; unmatched junction bases: 9. CDR3: CASSLKIGTGMDTQYF. Written as DNA, the CDR3 is TGTGCCAGCAGTTTAAAGATCGGGACAGGGATGGATACGCAGTATTTT.

The chain carries TRBV6-5 and TRBJ1-2, with 7 bases matching TRBD1. The CDR3 totals 14 residues. The germline V gene encodes CDR1 MNHEY and CDR2 SVGAGI. V trimming: 0 bases; J trimming: 7 bases; junction bases outside the gene matches: 5. The CDR3 sequence: CASSYSRGHAGYTF. The CDR3 DNA is TGTGCCAGCAGTTACTCGAGGGGGCATGCTGGCTACACCTTC.

J is TRBJ2-5 and V is TRBV6-1; D unresolved. CDR3 length: 14 residues. V was shortened by 1 base and J by 5 bases, with 11 bases between the two germline ends. The germline gives CDR1 MNHNS, CDR2 SASEGT. CDR3 amino acids: CASSEDQVWETQYF. DNA of the CDR3: TGTGCCAGCAGTGAAGATCAGGTGTGGGAGACCCAGTACTTC.

The rearrangement joins TRBV19 to TRBJ2-3; 10 nucleotides match TRBD2. Germline V gene data show CDR1 as LNHDA and CDR2 as SQIVND (reference sequence). This CDR3 is built from 16 residues. V was pared by 3 bases and J by 4 bases, with 7 bases of the junction left unmatched. The CDR3 DNA is TGTGCCAGTAGTATCCAGAGAAGCGGGAGGGCAGATACGCAGTATTTT. Its translation is CASSIQRSGRADTQYF.

The chain couples TRBV6-5 to TRBJ1-1, with D tentatively TRBD1 (6 bases). Looked up from germline, CDR1 is MNHEY and CDR2 is SVGAGI. Trimming pared 4 bases from V and 0 bases from J, leaving 12 bases between. This CDR3 region has 15 residues. The CDR3 here is CASSWTVKVNTEAFF. In nucleotides, the CDR3 is TGTGCCAGCAGTTGGACAGTAAAAGTGAACACTGAAGCTTTCTTT.

The V call is TRBV11-3, the J call TRBJ2-5, with 8 bases aligning to TRBD1. Losses at the gene ends were 0 bases for V and 5 bases for J; bases not matched to a gene: 5. From germline, CDR1 is SGHNT and CDR2 YENEEA. The CDR3 spans 15 residues. The DNA of the CDR3 is TGTGCCAGCAGCTTAGATCAGGGGGCGCAGGAGACCCAGTACTTC. Translating it yields CASSLDQGAQETQYF.

The chain employs TRBV5-6 and TRBJ2-1, with 11 bases lining up with TRBD1. The CDR3 is 16 amino acids. Germline V gives CDR1 SGHDT, CDR2 YYEEEE. Trimming at V came to 1 base and at J to 8 bases, leaving 8 bases not matched to a gene. This chain's CDR3 is CASSLSWTGGRDEQFF. The CDR3 DNA is TGTGCCAGCAGCTTGTCTTGGACAGGGGGCAGGGATGAGCAGTTCTTC.

The rearrangement joins TRBV18 to TRBJ2-1, with D perhaps TRBD2 (6 bases). Germline V gene sequence: CDR1 KGHSH, CDR2 LQKENI. The CDR3 runs 15 residues. V was pared by 5 bases and J by 7 bases, with 18 bases between. CDR3 bases: TGTGCCAGCTCAGGCGGGGCTCTCGGTCCGAATGAGCAGTTCTTC. Translating gives CASSGGALGPNEQFF.

V usage is TRBV5-1 and J usage is TRBJ2-7; possible D gene TRBD2, 6 bases. V lost 0 bases, J lost 5 bases, and 9 bases lay in between. The CDR3 runs to 13 residues. Germline V gene data show CDR1 as SGHRS and CDR2 as YFSETQ. Here the CDR3 DNA reads TGCGCCAGCAGCTTGGCCGGAGGGAACGAGCAGTACTTC. Its translation: CASSLAGGNEQYF.

This clone was recorded once. The chain is built from TRBV3-1 (or the pseudogene TRBV3-2) and TRBJ1-5, with D hard to call. CDR3 length: 13 residues. Germline values: CDR1 LGHDT, CDR2 YNNKEL (reference sequence). V was clipped by 0 bases and J by 7 bases, with 7 bases between them. CDR3 sequence (DNA): TGTGCCAGCAGCCAAGATCTTATACAGCCCCAGCATTTT. Amino acid sequence: CASSQDLIQPQHF.

The V call is TRBV18, the J call TRBJ2-1, with D possibly TRBD1 on 5 matching bases. Germline V gene sequence: CDR1 KGHSH, CDR2 LQKENI. V dropped 2 bases and J dropped 3 bases, with 14 bases sitting between them. This CDR3 is built from 16 residues. CDR3 loop: CASSPYESGNYNEQFF. The CDR3 region has the DNA TGTGCCAGCTCACCATATGAGTCAGGGAACTACAATGAGCAGTTCTTC. Together with reference TRBV18 and TRBJ2-1, the CDR3 gives the full variable domain: NAGVMQNPRHLVRRRGQEARLRCSPMKGHSHVYWYRQLPEEGLKFMVYLQKENIIDESGMPKERFSAEFPKEGPSILRIQQVVRGDSAAYFCASSPYESGNYNEQFFGPGTRLTVL.

The CDR3 protein is CASSDTSGLGTDTQYF. CDR3 nucleotides: TGTGCCAGCAGCGATACTAGCGGACTGGGCACAGATACGCAGTATTTT. This chain links TRBV4-2 with TRBJ2-3, with 8 positions matching TRBD2. The J segment lost 1 base and the V segment lost 5 bases, leaving 8 bases of the junction unmatched. Germline V gene lookup returns CDR1 LGHNA and CDR2 YNFKEQ. The CDR3 is made up of 16 amino acids.